This is a list of T cell receptor beta chains from one sample in a study of CD8+CD57+ T cells in acquired aplastic anemia. TCRdb recomputed calls from the reads with MiXCR, one row per CDR3 protein. Altogether some 170,000 distinct CDR3 sequences are present, around 48% being singletons, with the ten largest covering over 0.95%. Sequencing input: sorted CD4+, CD8+, or CD8+CD57+ T cells (not recorded which) from PBMCs. Receptor source: a human donor with aplastic anemia. The CDR3 runs from the conserved cysteine through the conserved F or W. Fields, in order: CDR3 protein, CDR3 DNA, J gene, D gene, V gene, clone size. A D gene is named only where the DNA matches it firmly. Clone size is stated in some rows and not others, as once, few, many or a class when expanded.

CDR3aa: CASGLGLRGPYNEQFF
CDR3nt: TGTGCCAGCGGCTTAGGACTCCGGGGGCCATACAATGAGCAGTTCTTC
j_gene: TRBJ2-1
d_gene: -
v_gene: TRBV7-8
abundance: -

CDR3aa: CASSLGGVRNQPQHF
CDR3nt: TGTGCCAGCAGTTTGGGTGGGGTGCGCAATCAGCCCCAGCATTTT
j_gene: TRBJ1-5
d_gene: -
v_gene: TRBV12-3/TRBV12-4
abundance: many

CDR3aa: CASSLDSRGREAFF
CDR3nt: TGTGCCAGCAGCTTAGACTCCAGGGGGAGGGAAGCTTTCTTT
j_gene: TRBJ1-1
d_gene: TRBD1
v_gene: TRBV11-2
abundance: many

CDR3aa: CASSQQWTSGYEQYF
CDR3nt: TGTGCCAGCAGCCAACAGTGGACTAGCGGTTACGAGCAGTACTTC
j_gene: TRBJ2-7
d_gene: TRBD2
v_gene: TRBV3-1
abundance: many

CDR3aa: CASSFIRDRGVSEQFF
CDR3nt: TGTGCCAGCAGCTTTATTCGGGACAGGGGGGTCTCTGAGCAGTTCTTC
j_gene: TRBJ2-1
d_gene: TRBD1
v_gene: TRBV7-6
abundance: many

CDR3aa: CASSLSGGAYEQYF
CDR3nt: TGTGCCAGCAGCTTATCAGGGGGGGCATACGAGCAGTACTTC
j_gene: TRBJ2-7
d_gene: -
v_gene: TRBV7-9
abundance: medium-sized

CDR3aa: CATSGNRDRNTDTQYF
CDR3nt: TGTGCCACCAGCGGGAACCGGGACAGAAACACAGATACGCAGTATTTT
j_gene: TRBJ2-3
d_gene: TRBD1
v_gene: TRBV15
abundance: -

CDR3aa: CSARGTGKNYEQYF
CDR3nt: TGCAGTGCTAGAGGGACAGGGAAAAATTACGAGCAGTACTTC
j_gene: TRBJ2-7
d_gene: TRBD1
v_gene: TRBV20-1
abundance: many

CDR3aa: CASSLGGGYNYEQYF
CDR3nt: TGTGCCAGCAGCTTAGGGGGGGGGTACAACTACGAGCAGTACTTC
j_gene: TRBJ2-7
d_gene: -
v_gene: TRBV5-5
abundance: many

CDR3aa: CASRGTADEKLFF
CDR3nt: TGTGCCAGTCGCGGGACAGCAGATGAAAAACTGTTTTTT
j_gene: TRBJ1-4
d_gene: TRBD1
v_gene: TRBV19
abundance: many

CDR3aa: CASSVEGLAGGPLTDTQYF
CDR3nt: TGTGCCAGTAGTGTAGAGGGACTAGCGGGGGGTCCCCTCACAGATACGCAGTATTTT
j_gene: TRBJ2-3
d_gene: TRBD2
v_gene: TRBV19
abundance: many

CDR3aa: CASSRRETYEQYF
CDR3nt: TGTGCCAGCAGCCGCAGGGAGACTTACGAGCAGTACTTC
j_gene: TRBJ2-7
d_gene: -
v_gene: TRBV7-2
abundance: -

CDR3aa: CASSQVVGEQFF
CDR3nt: TGCGCCAGCAGCCAAGTGGTTGGTGAGCAGTTCTTC
j_gene: TRBJ2-1
d_gene: -
v_gene: TRBV4-1
abundance: -

CDR3aa: CASSDRSNYNEQFF
CDR3nt: TGTGCCAGTAGCGACAGGAGTAACTACAATGAGCAGTTCTTC
j_gene: TRBJ2-1
d_gene: -
v_gene: TRBV19
abundance: -

CDR3aa: CASHSQGNAGELFF
CDR3nt: TGTGCCAGTCACAGCCAGGGGAACGCCGGGGAGCTGTTTTTT
j_gene: TRBJ2-2
d_gene: -
v_gene: TRBV19
abundance: -

CDR3aa: CATIRDSNYNSPLHF
CDR3nt: TGTGCCACCATCCGGGACAGTAACTATAATTCACCCCTCCACTTT
j_gene: TRBJ1-6
d_gene: TRBD1
v_gene: TRBV10-3
abundance: -

CDR3aa: CASSLGADGNQPQRF
CDR3nt: TGTGCCAGCAGCTTGGGTGCAGACGGCAATCAGCCCCAGCGTTTT
j_gene: TRBJ1-5
d_gene: -
v_gene: TRBV5-4
abundance: -

CDR3aa: CASSQDPRGLRSSYEQYF
CDR3nt: TGTGCCAGCAGCCAAGATCCCCGTGGACTGAGAAGCTCCTACGAGCAGTACTTC
j_gene: TRBJ2-7
d_gene: -
v_gene: TRBV14
abundance: many

CDR3aa: CASSRWGTGERYTF
CDR3nt: TGTGCCAGCAGCCGATGGGGGACAGGGGAGCGCTACACCTTC
j_gene: TRBJ1-2
d_gene: TRBD1
v_gene: TRBV6-1
abundance: -

CDR3aa: CSARGVGQTQYF
CDR3nt: TGCAGTGCTAGAGGGGTAGGACAGACCCAGTACTTC
j_gene: TRBJ2-5
d_gene: -
v_gene: TRBV20-1
abundance: many

CDR3aa: CASSSFTGVSYEQYF
CDR3nt: TGTGCCAGCAGTTCTTTTACAGGGGTCTCCTACGAGCAGTACTTC
j_gene: TRBJ2-7
d_gene: TRBD1
v_gene: TRBV6-5
abundance: many

CDR3aa: CATSRRTLEGYTF
CDR3nt: TGTGCCACCAGCAGACGGACTTTAGAAGGCTACACCTTC
j_gene: TRBJ1-2
d_gene: -
v_gene: TRBV15
abundance: -

CDR3aa: CASSLTGGNYGYTF
CDR3nt: TGTGCCAGCAGTTTAACAGGGGGCAACTATGGCTACACCTTC
j_gene: TRBJ1-2
d_gene: TRBD1
v_gene: TRBV12-3/TRBV12-4
abundance: many

CDR3aa: CSALDYNEQFF
CDR3nt: TGCAGTGCTTTGGATTACAATGAGCAGTTCTTC
j_gene: TRBJ2-1
d_gene: -
v_gene: TRBV20-1
abundance: many

CDR3aa: CAITSGHSYEQYF
CDR3nt: TGCGCCATCACTAGCGGACATTCCTACGAGCAGTACTTC
j_gene: TRBJ2-7
d_gene: TRBD2
v_gene: TRBV10-2
abundance: -

CDR3aa: CASSNYRTEFGYEQFF
CDR3nt: TGTGCCAGCAGTAACTACCGGACCGAGTTCGGCTATGAGCAGTTCTTC
j_gene: TRBJ2-1
d_gene: -
v_gene: TRBV6-2/TRBV6-3
abundance: many

CDR3aa: CSASSGGGYTF
CDR3nt: TGCAGTGCCTCCTCAGGAGGCGGCTACACCTTC
j_gene: TRBJ1-2
d_gene: -
v_gene: TRBV20-1
abundance: many

CDR3aa: CATSDSEEKLFF
CDR3nt: TGTGCCACCAGTGATTCAGAAGAAAAACTGTTTTTT
j_gene: TRBJ1-4
d_gene: -
v_gene: TRBV24-1
abundance: -

CDR3aa: CASRPQTPSYEQYF
CDR3nt: TGTGCCAGCAGACCACAGACTCCCTCCTACGAGCAGTACTTC
j_gene: TRBJ2-7
d_gene: -
v_gene: TRBV10-3
abundance: -

CDR3aa: CSATRDGGISEQYF
CDR3nt: TGCAGTGCTACCCGGGACGGCGGAATCTCCGAGCAGTACTTC
j_gene: TRBJ2-7
d_gene: -
v_gene: TRBV20-1
abundance: -

CDR3aa: CATSDRSTGELFF
CDR3nt: TGTGCCACCAGTGACCGGAGTACCGGGGAGCTGTTTTTT
j_gene: TRBJ2-2
d_gene: -
v_gene: TRBV24-1
abundance: -

CDR3aa: CATSRQQLSGNTIYF
CDR3nt: TGTGCCACCAGCAGGCAGCAACTCTCTGGAAACACCATATATTTT
j_gene: TRBJ1-3
d_gene: -
v_gene: TRBV15
abundance: few

CDR3aa: CASSRDRGQPQHF
CDR3nt: TGTGCCAGCAGCAGGGACAGGGGACAGCCCCAGCATTTT
j_gene: TRBJ1-5
d_gene: TRBD1
v_gene: TRBV7-2
abundance: -

CDR3aa: CSATRLAGTVDTQYF
CDR3nt: TGCAGTGCTACGCGACTAGCGGGGACGGTAGATACGCAGTATTTT
j_gene: TRBJ2-3
d_gene: TRBD2
v_gene: TRBV20-1
abundance: many

CDR3aa: CSASVGQNLIYGYTF
CDR3nt: TGCAGTGCGTCGGTGGGGCAGAACCTGATCTATGGCTACACCTTC
j_gene: TRBJ1-2
d_gene: -
v_gene: TRBV20-1
abundance: -

CDR3aa: CASSYGTGPAVPYF
CDR3nt: TGTGCCAGCAGTTACGGGACAGGGCCAGCCGTTCCCTACTTC
j_gene: TRBJ2-7
d_gene: TRBD1
v_gene: TRBV6-5
abundance: many

CDR3aa: CASFAGTSKVVEQFF
CDR3nt: TGTGCCAGCTTCGCCGGGACTAGTAAGGTCGTTGAGCAGTTCTTC
j_gene: TRBJ2-1
d_gene: TRBD2
v_gene: TRBV6-5
abundance: -

CDR3aa: CAELPDALAVNYGYTF
CDR3nt: TGTGCCGAGCTTCCTGACGCCCTTGCAGTCAACTATGGCTACACCTTC
j_gene: TRBJ1-2
d_gene: -
v_gene: TRBV6-4
abundance: -

CDR3aa: CASSGGQYNSPLHF
CDR3nt: TGTGCCAGCAGTGGCGGCCAGTATAATTCACCCCTCCACTTT
j_gene: TRBJ1-6
d_gene: -
v_gene: TRBV2
abundance: many

CDR3aa: CSARDLLGLADPSGTDTQYF
CDR3nt: TGCAGTGCTAGAGATCTATTGGGACTAGCGGACCCATCTGGCACAGATACGCAGTATTTT
j_gene: TRBJ2-3
d_gene: TRBD2
v_gene: TRBV20-1
abundance: -

CDR3aa: CASRPGPQSSYEQYF
CDR3nt: TGTGCCAGCCGCCCCGGGCCCCAGAGCTCCTACGAGCAGTACTTC
j_gene: TRBJ2-7
d_gene: -
v_gene: TRBV5-5
abundance: once

CDR3aa: CAIQTQGTEAFF
CDR3nt: TGTGCCATCCAGACCCAGGGCACTGAAGCTTTCTTT
j_gene: TRBJ1-1
d_gene: -
v_gene: TRBV12-3/TRBV12-4
abundance: -

CDR3aa: CATSREAAGDEKLFF
CDR3nt: TGTGCCACCAGCAGAGAGGCGGCTGGGGATGAAAAACTGTTTTTT
j_gene: TRBJ1-4
d_gene: -
v_gene: TRBV15
abundance: -

CDR3aa: CASSDRRGGAYNEQFF
CDR3nt: TGTGCCAGCAGCGACCGTAGGGGGGGGGCCTACAATGAGCAGTTCTTC
j_gene: TRBJ2-1
d_gene: -
v_gene: TRBV4-2
abundance: few

CDR3aa: CASTPGTGGSPLHF
CDR3nt: TGTGCCAGCACCCCCGGGACAGGGGGTTCACCCCTCCACTTT
j_gene: TRBJ1-6
d_gene: TRBD1
v_gene: TRBV9
abundance: -

CDR3aa: CASSYIRTGNSPLHF
CDR3nt: TGTGCCAGCAGTTACATCCGGACCGGTAATTCACCCCTCCACTTT
j_gene: TRBJ1-6
d_gene: -
v_gene: TRBV6-5
abundance: many

CDR3aa: CASSLIVTEAFF
CDR3nt: TGTGCCAGCAGTTTGATCGTGACTGAAGCTTTCTTT
j_gene: TRBJ1-1
d_gene: -
v_gene: TRBV7-9
abundance: many

CDR3aa: CASMELGASDGYTF
CDR3nt: TGTGCCAGCATGGAGCTGGGGGCATCTGATGGCTACACCTTC
j_gene: TRBJ1-2
d_gene: -
v_gene: TRBV5-4
abundance: many

CDR3aa: CASHGKTGTSGNTIYF
CDR3nt: TGTGCCAGCCATGGAAAGACAGGGACGTCTGGAAACACCATATATTTT
j_gene: TRBJ1-3
d_gene: TRBD1
v_gene: TRBV12-3/TRBV12-4
abundance: -

CDR3aa: CASNGKGLAAFF
CDR3nt: TGTGCCAGCAATGGCAAGGGCTTAGCGGCTTTCTTT
j_gene: TRBJ1-1
d_gene: -
v_gene: TRBV28
abundance: many

CDR3aa: CASSFSSGASEQYF
CDR3nt: TGCGCCAGCAGCTTCAGTTCGGGGGCCTCCGAGCAGTACTTC
j_gene: TRBJ2-7
d_gene: -
v_gene: TRBV5-1
abundance: many

CDR3aa: CASSRGVPYNEQFF
CDR3nt: TGTGCCAGTAGTAGAGGGGTCCCGTACAATGAGCAGTTCTTC
j_gene: TRBJ2-1
d_gene: -
v_gene: TRBV19
abundance: -

CDR3aa: CASSETGGRETQYF
CDR3nt: TGTGCCAGCAGTGAAACAGGGGGGCGGGAGACCCAGTACTTC
j_gene: TRBJ2-5
d_gene: TRBD1
v_gene: TRBV6-1
abundance: many